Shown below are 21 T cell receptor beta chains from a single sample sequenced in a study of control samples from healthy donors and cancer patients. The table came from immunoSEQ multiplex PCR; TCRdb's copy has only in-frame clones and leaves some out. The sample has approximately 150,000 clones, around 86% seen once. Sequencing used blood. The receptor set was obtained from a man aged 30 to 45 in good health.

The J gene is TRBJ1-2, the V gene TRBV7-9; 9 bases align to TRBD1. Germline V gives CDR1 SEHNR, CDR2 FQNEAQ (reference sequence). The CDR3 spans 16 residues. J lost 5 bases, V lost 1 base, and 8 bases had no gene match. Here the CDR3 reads CASSLGPGQGIYGYTF. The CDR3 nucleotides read TGTGCCAGCAGCTTAGGCCCGGGACAGGGAATTTATGGCTACACCTTC. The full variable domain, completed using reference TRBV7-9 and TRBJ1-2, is DTGVSQNPRHKITKRGQNVTFRCDPISEHNRLYWYRQTLGQGPEFLTYFQNEAQLEKSRLLSDRFSAERPKGSFSTLEIQRTEQGDSAMYLCASSLGPGQGIYGYTFGSGTRLTVV.

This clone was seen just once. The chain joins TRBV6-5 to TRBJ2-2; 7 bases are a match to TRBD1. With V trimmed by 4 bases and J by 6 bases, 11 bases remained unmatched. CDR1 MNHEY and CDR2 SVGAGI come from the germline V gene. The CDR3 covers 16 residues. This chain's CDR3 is CASSSETGNGAGELFF. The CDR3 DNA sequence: TGTGCCAGCAGTTCCGAGACAGGGAATGGGGCCGGGGAGCTGTTTTTT.

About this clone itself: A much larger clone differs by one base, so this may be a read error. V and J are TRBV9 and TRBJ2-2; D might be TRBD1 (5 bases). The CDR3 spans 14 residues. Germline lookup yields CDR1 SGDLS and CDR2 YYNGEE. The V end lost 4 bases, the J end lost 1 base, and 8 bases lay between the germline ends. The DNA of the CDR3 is TGTGCCAGCAGCTTTGACAGGAACACCGGGGAGCTGTTTTTT. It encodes CASSFDRNTGELFF.

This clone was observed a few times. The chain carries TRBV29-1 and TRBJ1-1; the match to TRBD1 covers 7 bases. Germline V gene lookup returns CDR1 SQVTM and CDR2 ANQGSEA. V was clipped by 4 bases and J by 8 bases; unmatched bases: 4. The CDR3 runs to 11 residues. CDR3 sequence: CSVVGQLEAFF. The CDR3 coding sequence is TGCAGCGTTGTGGGACAGCTGGAAGCTTTCTTT.

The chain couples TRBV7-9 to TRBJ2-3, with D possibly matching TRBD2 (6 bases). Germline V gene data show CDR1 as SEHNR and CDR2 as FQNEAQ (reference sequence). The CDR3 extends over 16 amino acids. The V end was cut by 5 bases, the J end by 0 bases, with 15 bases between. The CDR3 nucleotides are TGTGCCAGCAGCAGCTACCTGACTAGGAGCACAGATACGCAGTATTTT. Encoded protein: CASSSYLTRSTDTQYF.

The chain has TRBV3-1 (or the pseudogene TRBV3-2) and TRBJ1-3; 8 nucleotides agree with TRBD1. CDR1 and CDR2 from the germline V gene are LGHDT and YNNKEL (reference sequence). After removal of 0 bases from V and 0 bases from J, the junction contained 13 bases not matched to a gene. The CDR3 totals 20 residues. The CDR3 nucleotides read TGTGCCAGCAGCCAAGAGGGGCGTCGGGGACAGGACCGCTCTGGAAACACCATATATTTT. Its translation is CASSQEGRRGQDRSGNTIYF.

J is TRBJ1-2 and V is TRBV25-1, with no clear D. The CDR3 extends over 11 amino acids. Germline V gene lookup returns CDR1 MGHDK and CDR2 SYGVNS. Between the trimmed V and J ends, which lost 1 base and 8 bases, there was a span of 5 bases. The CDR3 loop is CASSELGGYTF. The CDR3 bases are TGTGCCAGCAGTGAATTGGGCGGCTACACCTTC.

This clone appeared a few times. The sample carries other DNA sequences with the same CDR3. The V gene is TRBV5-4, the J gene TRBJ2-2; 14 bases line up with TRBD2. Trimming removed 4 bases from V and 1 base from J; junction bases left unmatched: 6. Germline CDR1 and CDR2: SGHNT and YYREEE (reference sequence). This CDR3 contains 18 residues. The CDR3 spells CASSPPGTSGRNTGELFF. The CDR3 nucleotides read TGTGCCAGCAGCCCCCCCGGGACTAGCGGGAGGAACACCGGGGAGCTGTTTTTT.

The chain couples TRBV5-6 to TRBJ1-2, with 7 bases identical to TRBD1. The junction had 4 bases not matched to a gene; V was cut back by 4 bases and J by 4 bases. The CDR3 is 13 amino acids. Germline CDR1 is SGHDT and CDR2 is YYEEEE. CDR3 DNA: TGTGCCAGCAGCCCACAGGGGAGCTATGGCTACACCTTC. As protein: CASSPQGSYGYTF.

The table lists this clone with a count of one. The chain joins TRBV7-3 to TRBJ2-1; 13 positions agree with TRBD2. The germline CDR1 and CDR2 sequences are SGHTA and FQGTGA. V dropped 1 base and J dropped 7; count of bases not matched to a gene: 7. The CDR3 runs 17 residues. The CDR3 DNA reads TGTGCCAGCAGCTTAAATGGGTTGACTAGCGGGGGGAATGAGCAGTTCTTC. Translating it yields CASSLNGLTSGGNEQFF.

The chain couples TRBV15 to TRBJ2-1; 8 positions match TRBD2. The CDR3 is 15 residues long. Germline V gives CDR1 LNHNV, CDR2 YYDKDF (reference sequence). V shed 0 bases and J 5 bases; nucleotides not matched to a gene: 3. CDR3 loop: CATSRDFGGDNEQFF. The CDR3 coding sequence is TGTGCCACCAGCAGAGATTTCGGGGGGGACAATGAGCAGTTCTTC.

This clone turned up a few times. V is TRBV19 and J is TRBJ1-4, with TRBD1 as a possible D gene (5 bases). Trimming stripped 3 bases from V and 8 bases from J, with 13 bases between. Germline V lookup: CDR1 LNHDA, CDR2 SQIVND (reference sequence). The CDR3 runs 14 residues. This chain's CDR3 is CASSIGRASEKLFF. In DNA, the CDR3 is TGTGCCAGTAGTATCGGCAGGGCCTCCGAAAAACTGTTTTTT.

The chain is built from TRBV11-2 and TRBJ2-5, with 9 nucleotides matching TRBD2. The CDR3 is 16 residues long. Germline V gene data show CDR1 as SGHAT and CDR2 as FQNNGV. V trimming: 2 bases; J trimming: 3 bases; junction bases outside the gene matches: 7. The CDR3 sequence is CASSLMGLAGKETQYF. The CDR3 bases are TGTGCCAGCAGCTTAATGGGTCTAGCGGGGAAAGAGACCCAGTACTTC.

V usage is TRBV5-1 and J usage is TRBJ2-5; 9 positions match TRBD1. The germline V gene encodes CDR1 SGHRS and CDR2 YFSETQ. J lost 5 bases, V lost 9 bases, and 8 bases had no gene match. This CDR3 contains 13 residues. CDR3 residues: CAIDTGGRETQYF. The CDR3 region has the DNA TGCGCCATCGATACAGGGGGCAGGGAGACCCAGTACTTC.

This CDR3 reads CASSLWPSSGNTIYF. DNA of the CDR3: TGTGCCAGCAGCTTGTGGCCCTCCTCTGGAAACACCATATATTTT. The J gene is TRBJ1-3, the V gene TRBV5-4, with no clear D. Germline CDR1 and CDR2: SGHNT and YYREEE (reference sequence). The CDR3 is 15 amino acids. V was clipped by 1 base and J by 0 bases, with 8 bases between them.

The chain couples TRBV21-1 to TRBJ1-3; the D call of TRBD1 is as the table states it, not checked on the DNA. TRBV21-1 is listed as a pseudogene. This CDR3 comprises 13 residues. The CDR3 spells CASSKGQGNTIYF. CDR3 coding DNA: TGTGCCAGCAGCAAAGGACAGGGAAACACCATATATTTT.

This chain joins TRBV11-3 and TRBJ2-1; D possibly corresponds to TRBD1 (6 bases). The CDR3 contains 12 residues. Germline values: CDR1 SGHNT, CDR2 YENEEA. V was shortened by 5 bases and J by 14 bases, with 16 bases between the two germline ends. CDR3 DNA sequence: TGTGCCAGCAGCACAGAAGGCAGGGGAAAGTTCTTC. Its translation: CASSTEGRGKFF.

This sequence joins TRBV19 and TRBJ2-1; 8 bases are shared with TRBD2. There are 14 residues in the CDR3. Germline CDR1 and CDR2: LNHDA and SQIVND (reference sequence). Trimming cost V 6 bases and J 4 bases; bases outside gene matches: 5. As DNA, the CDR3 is TGTGCCAGTAGCGGCGGGGGGAAATACAATGAGCAGTTCTTC. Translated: CASSGGGKYNEQFF. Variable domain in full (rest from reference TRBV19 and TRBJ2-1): DGGITQSPKYLFRKEGQNVTLSCEQNLNHDAMYWYRQDPGQGLRLIYYSQIVNDFQKGDIAEGYSVSREKKESFPLTVTSAQKNPTAFYLCASSGGGKYNEQFFGPGTRLTVL.

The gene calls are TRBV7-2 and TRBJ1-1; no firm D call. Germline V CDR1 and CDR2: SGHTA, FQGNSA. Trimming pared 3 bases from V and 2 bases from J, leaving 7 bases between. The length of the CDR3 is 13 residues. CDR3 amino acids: CASSFSINTEAFF. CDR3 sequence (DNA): TGTGCCAGCAGCTTTTCTATCAACACTGAAGCTTTCTTT.

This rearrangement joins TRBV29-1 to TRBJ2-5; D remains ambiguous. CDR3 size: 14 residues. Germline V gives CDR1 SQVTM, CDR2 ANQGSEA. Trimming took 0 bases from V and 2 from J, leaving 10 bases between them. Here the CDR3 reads CSVEELKQQETQYF. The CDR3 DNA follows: TGCAGCGTTGAAGAGCTCAAGCAGCAAGAGACCCAGTACTTC.

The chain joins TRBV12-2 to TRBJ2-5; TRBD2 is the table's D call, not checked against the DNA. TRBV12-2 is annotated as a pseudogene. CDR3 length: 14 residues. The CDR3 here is CASRSPWPGGTQYF. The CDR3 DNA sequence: TGTGCAAGTCGCTCGCCGTGGCCCGGGGGAACCCAGTACTTC.